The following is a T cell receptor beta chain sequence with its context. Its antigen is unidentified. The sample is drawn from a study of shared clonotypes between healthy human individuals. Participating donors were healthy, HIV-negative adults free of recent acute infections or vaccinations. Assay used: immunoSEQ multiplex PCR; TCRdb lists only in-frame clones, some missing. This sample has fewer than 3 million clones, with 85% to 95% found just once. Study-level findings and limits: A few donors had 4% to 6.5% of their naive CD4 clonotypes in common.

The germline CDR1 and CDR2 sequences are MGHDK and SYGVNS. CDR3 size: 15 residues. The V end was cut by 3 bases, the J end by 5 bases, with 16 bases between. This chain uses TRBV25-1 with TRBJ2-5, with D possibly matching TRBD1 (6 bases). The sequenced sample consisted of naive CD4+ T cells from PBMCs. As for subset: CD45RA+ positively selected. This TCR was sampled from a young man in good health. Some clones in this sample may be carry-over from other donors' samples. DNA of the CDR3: TGTGCCAGCAGTGACCCCAGGGGTGATGGGGAGACCCAGTACTTC. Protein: CASSDPRGDGETQYF.